The 20 T cell receptor beta chains below were found in one sample sequenced in a study of T cell repertoires in cytomegalovirus infection. A single record per CDR3 protein comes from TCRdb applying MiXCR to the reads. The data contain about 400,000 distinct CDR3 sequences, 34% of them singletons. The antigens these receptors bind are not known. Sequences were derived from cultured PBMCs, sampled from culture after CMV antigen stimulation. The receptors were sampled from a human donor in good health (CMV status not recorded). Some clones in this sample may be carry-over from other donors' samples.

This sequence joins TRBV4-1 and TRBJ2-1; weak D call: TRBD1 (5 bases). The germline V and J ends were trimmed by 4 bases and 0 bases, with 10 bases remaining between them. The CDR3 loop spans 15 amino acids. The germline CDR1 and CDR2 sequences are MGHRA and YSYEKL. CDR3 sequence reads: CASSPRQSSYNEQFF. The CDR3 coding sequence is TGCGCCAGCAGCCCCAGACAGAGCTCCTACAATGAGCAGTTCTTC.

This clonotype was counted between two and nine times. Relative to the germline gene, one junction end is altered; a read error may explain this. This chain connects TRBV7-2 to TRBJ2-3; 9 bases align to TRBD2. Per the germline V gene, CDR1 is SGHTA and CDR2 is FQGNSA. CDR3 length: 12 residues. The CDR3 spells CAGSGRTDTQYF. The CDR3 nucleotides are TGTGCCGGCAGCGGGAGGACAGATACGCAGTATTTT. Full variable domain (missing parts from reference TRBV7-2 and TRBJ2-3): GAGVSQSPSNKVTEKGKDVELRCDPISGHTALYWYRQSLGQGLEFLIYFQGNSAPDKSGLPSDRFSAERTGGSVSTLTIQRTQQEDSAVYLCAGSGRTDTQYFGPGTRLTVL.

The chain links TRBV24-1 to TRBJ2-5; D is unclear. This CDR3 spans 15 amino acids. Trimming cost V 2 bases and J 3 bases, with 12 bases left between them. CDR1 is KGHDR and CDR2 is SFDVKD in the germline V gene. The CDR3 here is CATSDSATRKETQYF. The CDR3 coding sequence is TGTGCCACCAGTGATTCCGCGACAAGAAAAGAGACCCAGTACTTC.

This chain uses TRBV28 with TRBJ2-1, with 12 bases lining up with TRBD2. The CDR3 sequence is 15 residues long. The J segment lost 12 bases and the V segment lost 2 bases, leaving 8 bases of the junction unmatched. Germline V gene sequence: CDR1 MDHEN, CDR2 SYDVKM. Written as DNA, the CDR3 is TGTGCCAGCAGTTTAAGAGGACTAGCGGGATTTGGGCAGTTCTTC. Translation gives CASSLRGLAGFGQFF. Based on the CDR3 plus reference TRBV28 and TRBJ2-1, the full variable domain is DVKVTQSSRYLVKRTGEKVFLECVQDMDHENMFWYRQDPGLGLRLIYFSYDVKMKEKGDIPEGYSVSREKKERFSLILESASTNQTSMYLCASSLRGLAGFGQFFGPGTRLTVL.

The rearrangement joins TRBV4-1 to TRBJ2-7; D possibly corresponds to TRBD1 (5 bases). CDR3 length: 15 amino acids. Germline CDR1 and CDR2: MGHRA and YSYEKL. The V end lost 0 bases, the J end lost 1 base, and 10 bases lay between the germline ends. CDR3 bases: TGCGCCAGCAGCCAAGATCAGGGCGTGTCCTACGAGCAGTACGTC. Amino acid sequence: CASSQDQGVSYEQYV.

This rearrangement joins TRBV20-1 to TRBJ2-5, with 16 bases matching TRBD2. J lost 3 bases, V lost 5 bases, and 3 bases had no gene match. The CDR3 is 15 amino acids. The V gene's germline CDR1 is DFQATT and CDR2 SNEGSKA (reference sequence). CDR3 sequence (DNA): TGCAGTGCTGCCGGGACTAGCGGGAGGGAAGAGACCCAGTACTTC. Its translation: CSAAGTSGREETQYF.

This sequence joins TRBV20-1 and TRBJ1-1; D ambiguous. V lost 4 bases to trimming and J lost 1 base, with 7 bases between them. Looked up from germline, CDR1 is DFQATT and CDR2 is SNEGSKA (reference sequence). CDR3 length: 12 amino acids. The CDR3 is CSATKQNTEAFF. CDR3 bases: TGCAGTGCTACCAAACAGAACACTGAAGCTTTCTTT.

V gene TRBV7-2 combines with J gene TRBJ2-5; 7 bases map to TRBD2. In germline, CDR1 is SGHTA, CDR2 FQGNSA. V lost 5 bases and J lost 6; bases outside the gene matches: 15. This CDR3 region has 16 residues. The CDR3 DNA sequence: TGTGCCAGCAGCGTACCCGGACTAGTCGGGGCACAGACCCAGTACTTC. It yields the protein CASSVPGLVGAQTQYF. Supplemented by reference TRBV7-2 and TRBJ2-5, the full variable domain reads GAGVSQSPSNKVTEKGKDVELRCDPISGHTALYWYRQSLGQGLEFLIYFQGNSAPDKSGLPSDRFSAERTGGSVSTLTIQRTQQEDSAVYLCASSVPGLVGAQTQYFGPGTRLLVL.

The chain links TRBV7-8 to TRBJ2-6; D unclear. V shed 0 bases and J shed 3 bases, with 6 bases lying between them. The CDR3 is made up of 15 amino acids. Germline CDR1 reads SGHVS; CDR2 reads FQNEAQ. CDR3: CASSLAGFGANVLTF. The CDR3 nucleotides read TGTGCCAGCAGCTTAGCGGGATTTGGGGCCAACGTCCTGACTTTC.

Ten or more counts support this clonotype. J is TRBJ2-2 and V is TRBV7-2; the D call may be TRBD1 or TRBD2 (5 bases each). This CDR3 spans 17 amino acids. CDR1 is SGHTA and CDR2 is FQGNSA in the germline V gene. Trimming took 2 bases from V and 6 from J, leaving 19 bases between them. CDR3 protein: CASSLRLVGEFAGELFF. The CDR3 nucleotides are TGTGCCAGCAGCTTAAGGCTTGTAGGGGAGTTTGCCGGGGAGCTGTTTTTT. The full variable domain, completed using reference TRBV7-2 and TRBJ2-2, is GAGVSQSPSNKVTEKGKDVELRCDPISGHTALYWYRQSLGQGLEFLIYFQGNSAPDKSGLPSDRFSAERTGGSVSTLTIQRTQQEDSAVYLCASSLRLVGEFAGELFFGEGSRLTVL.

This clonotype was recorded a few times. This chain connects TRBV7-6 to TRBJ1-1, with D perhaps TRBD1 (5 bases). The CDR3 contains 15 residues. V dropped 4 bases and J dropped 3 bases, with 15 bases sitting between them. The germline V gene has CDR1 SGHVS and CDR2 FNYEAQ. The CDR3 is CASSWMGGSDTEAFF. In DNA, the CDR3 is TGTGCCAGCAGCTGGATGGGGGGTAGCGACACTGAAGCTTTCTTT.

The chain couples TRBV5-6 to TRBJ1-6, with a possible D match to TRBD1 (6 bases). V lost 0 bases and J lost 8, with 12 bases in between. From germline, CDR1 is SGHDT and CDR2 YYEEEE. CDR3 length: 15 residues. The CDR3 bases are TGTGCCAGCAGCTTGGCCGGGGGGGCTTATTCACCCCTCCACTTT. Translated: CASSLAGGAYSPLHF.

This clonotype was observed a handful of times. J is TRBJ2-7 and V is TRBV10-3; 13 bases are shared with TRBD2. CDR1 ENHRY and CDR2 SYGVKD come from the germline V gene. The CDR3 covers 13 residues. With V trimmed by 11 bases and J by 5 bases, 6 bases remained unmatched. CDR3 residues: CAVAGTSGNEQYF. CDR3 DNA: TGTGCCGTCGCCGGGACTAGCGGGAACGAGCAGTACTTC.

This clonotype was seen only a few times. The J gene is TRBJ2-1, the V gene TRBV7-8; 8 bases map to TRBD2. The V gene end was trimmed by 2 bases and the J gene end by 8 bases; junction bases not matched to a gene: 11. Germline loops: CDR1 SGHVS, CDR2 FQNEAQ. The CDR3 covers 16 residues. The CDR3: CASSLPTTTSDYEQFF. The CDR3 DNA reads as TGTGCCAGCAGCTTACCGACGACGACTAGCGACTATGAGCAGTTCTTC.

This chain connects TRBV7-2 to TRBJ1-1; weak D call: TRBD1 (6 bases). The germline gives CDR1 SGHTA, CDR2 FQGNSA. V was cut by 1 base and J by 4 bases, with 13 bases left in between. This CDR3 contains 15 residues. CDR3 residues: CASSLVGGAGTEAFF. In DNA, the CDR3 is TGTGCCAGCAGCTTAGTGGGGGGCGCCGGCACTGAAGCTTTCTTT.

The V call is TRBV6-2 or TRBV6-3, the J call TRBJ2-2; a weak D match, TRBD2 (6 bases). The CDR3 extends over 15 amino acids. Germline CDR1 is MNHEY and CDR2 is SVGEGT. Trimming cost V 5 bases and J 0 bases, with 10 bases left between them. CDR3 sequence: CASSGRLPNTGELFF. The DNA of the CDR3 is TGTGCCAGCAGTGGGAGGCTCCCGAACACCGGGGAGCTGTTTTTT.

In this sample, this clonotype turned up a few times. The V gene is TRBV27, the J gene TRBJ2-5; possibly TRBD1 or TRBD2 for D (6 bases each). Trimming took 8 bases from V and 5 from J, leaving 15 bases between them. The CDR3 covers 13 residues. Germline loops: CDR1 MNHEY, CDR2 SMNVEV (reference sequence). The CDR3 sequence: CASRATGRETQYF. In DNA form, the CDR3 reads TGTGCCAGCCGGGCAACAGGGAGGGAGACCCAGTACTTC.

This clonotype was recorded once. V and J are TRBV12-3 or TRBV12-4 and TRBJ2-5, with 10 bases matching TRBD2. V was clipped by 2 bases and J by 9 bases; unmatched bases: 0. The CDR3 has 12 residues. CDR3 DNA sequence: TGTGCCAGCAGTTTACTAGCGGGAGCCCAGTACTTC. Residues: CASSLLAGAQYF.

This clonotype turned up a few times. The chain has TRBV23-1 and TRBJ2-7; 7 positions agree with TRBD1. TRBV23-1 is marked as an open reading frame, function uncertain. This CDR3 has 19 amino acids. Trimming cost V 4 bases and J 0 bases; bases outside gene matches: 18. CDR3 DNA: TGCGCCAGCAGTCGACCGGGACAGAAACAGAGTGTTATCTCCTACGAGCAGTACGTC. Translation gives CASSRPGQKQSVISYEQYV.

The chain links TRBV19 to TRBJ2-7; TRBD2 matches at 9 bases. This CDR3 comprises 14 residues. V lost 5 bases and J lost 10; bases outside the gene matches: 12. CDR1 LNHDA and CDR2 SQIVND come from the germline V gene (reference sequence). Here the CDR3 DNA reads TGTGCCAGTAGTTCCCCCGCAGCGGGAGGTGATCAGTACTTC. It is translated as CASSSPAAGGDQYF.